The 17 T cell receptor beta chains presented below share a single source sample, sequenced in a study of CD8+CD57+ T cells in acquired aplastic anemia. According to the study, genomic DNA was the template for TCR beta VDJ and CDR3 profiling. TCRdb independently ran MiXCR on the reads; one entry per CDR3 protein. The sample holds 150,000 or so distinct CDR3 sequences; about 45% are singletons and the top ten take 3.2%. An expansion of CD8+CD57+ cells by flow cytometry had been shown in patients chosen for sequencing. Sequenced sample: sorted CD4+, CD8+, or CD8+CD57+ T cells (not recorded which) from PBMCs. The source is a human donor with aplastic anemia.

J is TRBJ1-2 and V is TRBV15; no firm D call. The germline V and J ends were trimmed by 7 bases and 2 bases, with 5 bases remaining between them. This CDR3 contains 11 residues. The germline gives CDR1 LNHNV, CDR2 YYDKDF (reference sequence). CDR3 nucleotides: TGTGCCACCACAAGCAACTATGGCTACACCTTC. It codes for CATTSNYGYTF.

This chain links TRBV7-3 with TRBJ1-2, with 7 bases identical to TRBD1. The germline V gene has CDR1 SGHTA and CDR2 FQGTGA. The CDR3 has 14 residues. With 4 bases clipped from V and 4 bases from J, the junction kept 6 bases outside the gene matches. In DNA form, the CDR3 reads TGTGCCAGCAGCTCCGGCGACAGGGCCTATGGCTACACCTTC. This encodes CASSSGDRAYGYTF.

The chain couples TRBV10-1 to TRBJ2-7; TRBD1 matches 8 bases. After removal of 2 bases from V and 2 bases from J, the junction contained 2 bases not matched to a gene. The CDR3 is made up of 14 amino acids. Germline V gene sequence: CDR1 WNHNN, CDR2 SYGVQD (reference sequence). The CDR3 DNA is TGCGCCAGCAGTGAGACGACAGGGGCCTACGAGCAGTACTTC. Protein sequence: CASSETTGAYEQYF.

This clonotype was counted at least ten times. The chain links TRBV20-1 to TRBJ1-4; 7 positions match TRBD1. Per germline, CDR1 DFQATT and CDR2 SNEGSKA (reference sequence). CDR3 length: 15 residues. The junction had 6 bases not matched to a gene; V was cut back by 3 bases and J by 2 bases. Here the CDR3 DNA reads TGCAGTGCTAGTAGGGACAGTGGGACTAATGAAAAACTGTTTTTT. It yields the protein CSASRDSGTNEKLFF.

A word on this clonotype: A much larger clone is a single base away; this may be a read error. This chain uses TRBV6-1 with TRBJ1-1; D is unresolved. Germline lookup yields CDR1 MNHNS and CDR2 SASEGT. The CDR3 is 13 residues long. CDR3 amino acids: CASTARSNPEAFF. CDR3 DNA: TGTGCCAGCACTGCCAGGTCGAACCCTGAAGCTTTCTTT.

This clonotype was recorded at least ten times. The CDR3 spells CASSIGGANTIYF. The CDR3 coding sequence is TGTGCCAGTAGTATAGGGGGTGCAAACACCATATATTTT. The chain combines TRBV19 with TRBJ1-3; D gene ambiguous. CDR3 size: 13 residues. V lost 1 base to trimming and J lost 6 bases, with 7 bases between them. CDR1 and CDR2 (germline): LNHDA, SQIVND (reference sequence).

V gene TRBV7-2 combines with J gene TRBJ2-3; D is ambiguous. Deletions cut 4 bases from V and 5 bases from J, with 10 bases between. The CDR3 has 13 amino acids. Germline CDR1 and CDR2: SGHTA and FQGNSA. The DNA for the CDR3 is TGTGCCAGCAGCTGGAGCGTGGTAGATACGCAGTATTTT. Its protein product is CASSWSVVDTQYF. The variable domain in full, completed from reference TRBV7-2 and TRBJ2-3, reads GAGVSQSPSNKVTEKGKDVELRCDPISGHTALYWYRQSLGQGLEFLIYFQGNSAPDKSGLPSDRFSAERTGGSVSTLTIQRTQQEDSAVYLCASSWSVVDTQYFGPGTRLTVL.

This clonotype occurred many times. Here the CDR3 reads CASSEQGADTQYF. CDR3 sequence (DNA): TGCGCCAGCAGCGAACAGGGGGCAGATACGCAGTATTTT. The chain uses TRBV5-1 and TRBJ2-3; 8 positions agree with TRBD1. Germline trimming cut 4 bases from V and 4 bases from J; bases unmatched to any gene: 2. The CDR3 contains 13 residues. Germline lookup yields CDR1 SGHRS and CDR2 YFSETQ.

The rearrangement links TRBV20-1 to TRBJ2-3; D assignment may be TRBD1 or TRBD2 (6 bases each). This CDR3 spans 12 amino acids. Trimming removed 6 bases at V and 1 base at J, with 8 bases between. CDR1 DFQATT and CDR2 SNEGSKA come from the germline V gene (reference sequence). As DNA, the CDR3 is TGCAGTGCGGAGGGGGGCACAGATACGCAGTATTTT. Translated, it gives CSAEGGTDTQYF.

This clonotype occurred many times. The gene calls are TRBV12-5 and TRBJ2-3; 12 positions match TRBD2. Germline CDR1 LGHNT, CDR2 FRNRAP. The CDR3 extends over 14 amino acids. J lost 6 bases, V lost 6 bases, and 4 bases had no gene match. This CDR3 reads CASGLAGGGDTQYF. The CDR3 DNA reads TGTGCTAGTGGACTAGCGGGGGGCGGGGATACGCAGTATTTT. The full variable domain, completed using reference TRBV12-5 and TRBJ2-3, is DARVTQTPRHKVTEMGQEVTMRCQPILGHNTVFWYRQTMMQGLELLAYFRNRAPLDDSGMPKDRFSAEMPDATLATLKIQPSEPRDSAVYFCASGLAGGGDTQYFGPGTRLTVL.

V is TRBV5-4 and J is TRBJ2-1, with D hard to call. The germline V gene encodes CDR1 SGHNT and CDR2 YYREEE (reference sequence). The CDR3 covers 15 residues. The V gene lost 0 bases and the J gene lost 7 bases, with 14 bases spanning the gap. The CDR3 region is CASSLAQEEVNEQFF. The CDR3 bases are TGTGCCAGCAGCTTGGCCCAGGAAGAGGTTAATGAGCAGTTCTTC.

The sample holds many counts of this clonotype. The J gene is TRBJ2-3, the V gene TRBV20-1, with 10 bases fitting TRBD2. CDR3 length: 14 amino acids. The ends lost 2 bases at V and 4 bases at J; junction bases unmatched: 3. Germline lookup yields CDR1 DFQATT and CDR2 SNEGSKA (reference sequence). DNA of the CDR3: TGCAGTGCTAGACTAGCGGGGGTTTCAGATACGCAGTATTTT. Amino acid sequence: CSARLAGVSDTQYF.

In this sample, this clonotype turned up many times. The chain combines TRBV7-2 with TRBJ2-2; D remains unclear. CDR1 is SGHTA, CDR2 FQGNSA, per germline. Trimming left V 0 bases short and J 1 base short, with 6 bases between. The length of the CDR3 is 15 residues. The CDR3, as DNA: TGTGCCAGCAGCTTAGCGGGTCAGAACACCGGGGAGCTGTTTTTT. Amino acids: CASSLAGQNTGELFF.

This clonotype appeared many times. The chain uses TRBV20-1 and TRBJ2-7; no clear D. CDR3 length: 12 residues. The ends were cut back, 1 base at V and 6 bases at J, with 10 bases in the middle. Germline V gene lookup returns CDR1 DFQATT and CDR2 SNEGSKA (reference sequence). CDR3 coding DNA: TGCAGTGCTAGAGGCACCTTTGTCGAGCAGTACTTC. Protein sequence: CSARGTFVEQYF.

This sequence joins TRBV19 and TRBJ1-1; 11 bases are shared with TRBD1. The trim removed 5 bases at V and 6 bases at J, leaving 5 bases unmatched. The CDR3 is made up of 14 amino acids. CDR1 and CDR2 from the germline V gene are LNHDA and SQIVND (reference sequence). The CDR3 coding sequence is TGTGCCAGTAGTGCGGACAGGGGGCTGGCTGAAGCTTTCTTT. It translates to CASSADRGLAEAFF.

This clonotype was observed a few times. A clone one base away is much larger, so this may be a read error. The chain carries TRBV6-1 and TRBJ1-1; the match to TRBD1 covers 8 bases. CDR3 length: 13 amino acids. Germline V gives CDR1 MNHNS, CDR2 SASEGT. The CDR3 bases are TGTGCCAGTACCGGGACAGGAAGTATCGCAGCTTCCTTT. As protein: CASTGTGSIAASF.

In regard to this clonotype: This could be a read error, since a much larger clone is one nucleotide away. V usage is TRBV5-6 and J usage is TRBJ2-5; D might be TRBD2 (6 bases). The V end lost 8 bases, the J end lost 0 bases, and 17 bases lay between the germline ends. The CDR3 totals 15 residues. CDR1 is SGHDT, CDR2 YYEEEE, per germline. The CDR3 spells CASTGTGGNQETQYF. CDR3 coding DNA: TGTGCCAGTACCGGGACTGGCGGGAACCAAGAGACCCAGTACTTC.